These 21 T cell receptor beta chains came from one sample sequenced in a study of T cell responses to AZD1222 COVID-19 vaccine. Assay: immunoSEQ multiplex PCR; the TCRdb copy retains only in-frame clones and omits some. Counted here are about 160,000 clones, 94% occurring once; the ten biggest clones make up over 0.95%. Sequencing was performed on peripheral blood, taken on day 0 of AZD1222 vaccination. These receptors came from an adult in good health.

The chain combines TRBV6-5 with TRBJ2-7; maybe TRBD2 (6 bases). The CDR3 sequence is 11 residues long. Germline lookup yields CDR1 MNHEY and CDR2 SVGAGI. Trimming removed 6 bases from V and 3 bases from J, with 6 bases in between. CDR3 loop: CASRGGYEQYV. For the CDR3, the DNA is TGTGCCAGCAGGGGGGGCTACGAGCAGTACGTC.

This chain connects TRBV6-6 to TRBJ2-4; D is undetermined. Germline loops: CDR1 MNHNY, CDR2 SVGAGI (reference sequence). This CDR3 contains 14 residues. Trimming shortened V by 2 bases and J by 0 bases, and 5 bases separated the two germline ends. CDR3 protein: CASSYGIAKNIQYF. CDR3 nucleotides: TGTGCCAGCAGTTACGGGATAGCCAAAAACATTCAGTACTTC.

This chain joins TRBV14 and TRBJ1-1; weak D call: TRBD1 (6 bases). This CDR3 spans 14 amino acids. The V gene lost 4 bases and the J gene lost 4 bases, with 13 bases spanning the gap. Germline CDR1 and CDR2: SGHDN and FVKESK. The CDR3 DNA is TGTGCCAGCAGCCCTGGGTGGGGGCTCACTGAAGCTTTCTTT. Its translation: CASSPGWGLTEAFF.

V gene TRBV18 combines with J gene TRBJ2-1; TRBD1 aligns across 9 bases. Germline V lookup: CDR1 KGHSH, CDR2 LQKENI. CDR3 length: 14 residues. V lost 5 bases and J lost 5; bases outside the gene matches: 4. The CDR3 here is CASSARDRDNEQFF. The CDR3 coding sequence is TGTGCCAGCTCAGCCCGGGACAGGGACAATGAGCAGTTCTTC.

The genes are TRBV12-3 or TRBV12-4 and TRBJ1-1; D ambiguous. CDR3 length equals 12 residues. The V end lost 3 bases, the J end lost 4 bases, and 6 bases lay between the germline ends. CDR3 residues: CASSFSSTEAFF. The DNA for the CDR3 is TGTGCCAGCAGTTTCTCGAGCACTGAAGCTTTCTTT.

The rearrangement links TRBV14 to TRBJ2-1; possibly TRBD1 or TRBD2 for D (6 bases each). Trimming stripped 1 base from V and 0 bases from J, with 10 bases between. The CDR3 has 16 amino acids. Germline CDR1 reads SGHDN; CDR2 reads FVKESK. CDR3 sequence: CASSQVADSSYNEQFF. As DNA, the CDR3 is TGTGCCAGCAGCCAAGTAGCGGACAGCTCCTACAATGAGCAGTTCTTC.

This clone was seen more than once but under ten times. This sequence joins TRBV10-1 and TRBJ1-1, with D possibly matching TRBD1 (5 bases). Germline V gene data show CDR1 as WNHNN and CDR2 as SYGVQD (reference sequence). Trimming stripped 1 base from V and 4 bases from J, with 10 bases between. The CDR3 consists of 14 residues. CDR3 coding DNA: TGCGCCAGCAGTGAGTACGGGGGTGGCACTGAAGCTTTCTTT. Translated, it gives CASSEYGGGTEAFF.

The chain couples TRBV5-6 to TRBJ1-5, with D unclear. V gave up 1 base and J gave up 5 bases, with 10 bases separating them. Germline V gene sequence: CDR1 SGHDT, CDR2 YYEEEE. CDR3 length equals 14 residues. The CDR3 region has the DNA TGTGCCAGCAGCTTGTACGGTGGGGATCAGCCCCAGCATTTT. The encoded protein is CASSLYGGDQPQHF.

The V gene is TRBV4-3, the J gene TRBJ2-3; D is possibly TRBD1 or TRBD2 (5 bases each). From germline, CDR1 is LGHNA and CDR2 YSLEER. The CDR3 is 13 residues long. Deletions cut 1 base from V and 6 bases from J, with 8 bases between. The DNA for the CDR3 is TGCGCCAGCAGCCAAGCGGGGCTGGATACGCAGTATTTT. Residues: CASSQAGLDTQYF.

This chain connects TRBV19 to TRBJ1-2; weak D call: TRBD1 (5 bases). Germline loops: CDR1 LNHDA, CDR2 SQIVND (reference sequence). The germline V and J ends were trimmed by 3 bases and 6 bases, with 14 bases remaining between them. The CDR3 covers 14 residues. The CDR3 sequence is CASSIPGTKNGYTF. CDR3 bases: TGTGCCAGTAGTATCCCAGGGACCAAGAATGGCTACACCTTC.

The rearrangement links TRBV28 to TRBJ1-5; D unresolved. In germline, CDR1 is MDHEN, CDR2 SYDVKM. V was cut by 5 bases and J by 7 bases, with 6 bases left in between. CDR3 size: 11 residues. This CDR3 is CASSKWQPQHF. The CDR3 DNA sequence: TGTGCCAGCAGTAAATGGCAGCCCCAGCATTTT.

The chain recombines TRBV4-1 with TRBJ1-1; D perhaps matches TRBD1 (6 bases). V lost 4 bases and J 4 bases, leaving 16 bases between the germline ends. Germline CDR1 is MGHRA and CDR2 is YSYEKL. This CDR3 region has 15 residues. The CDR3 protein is CASSLVLGASTEAFF. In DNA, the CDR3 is TGCGCCAGCAGCCTGGTACTGGGGGCGAGCACTGAAGCTTTCTTT.

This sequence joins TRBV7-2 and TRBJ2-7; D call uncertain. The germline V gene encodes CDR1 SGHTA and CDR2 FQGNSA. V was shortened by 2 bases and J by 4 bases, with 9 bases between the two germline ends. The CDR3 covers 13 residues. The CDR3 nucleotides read TGTGCCAGCAGCTTAATGGAACCTTACGAGCAGTACGTC. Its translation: CASSLMEPYEQYV.

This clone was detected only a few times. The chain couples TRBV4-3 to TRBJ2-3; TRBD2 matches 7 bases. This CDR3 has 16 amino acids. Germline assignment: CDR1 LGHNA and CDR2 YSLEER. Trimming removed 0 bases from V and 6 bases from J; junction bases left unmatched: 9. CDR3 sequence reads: CASSQDRGRAYDTQYF. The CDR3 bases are TGCGCCAGCAGCCAAGATCGGGGGAGGGCGTACGATACGCAGTATTTT.

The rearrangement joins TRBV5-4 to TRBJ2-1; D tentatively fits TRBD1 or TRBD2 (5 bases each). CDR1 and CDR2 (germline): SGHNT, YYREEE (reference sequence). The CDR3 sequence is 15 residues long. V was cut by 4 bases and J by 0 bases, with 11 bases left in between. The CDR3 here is CASSPGLPSYNEQFF. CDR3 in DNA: TGTGCCAGCAGCCCGGGGCTGCCCTCCTACAATGAGCAGTTCTTC.

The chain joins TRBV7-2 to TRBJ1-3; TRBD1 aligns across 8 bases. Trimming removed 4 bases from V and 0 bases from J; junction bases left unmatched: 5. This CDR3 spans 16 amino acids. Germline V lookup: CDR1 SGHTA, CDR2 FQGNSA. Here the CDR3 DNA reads TGTGCCAGCAGCTCGAGTCAGGGGGCCTCTGGAAACACCATATATTTT. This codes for CASSSSQGASGNTIYF.

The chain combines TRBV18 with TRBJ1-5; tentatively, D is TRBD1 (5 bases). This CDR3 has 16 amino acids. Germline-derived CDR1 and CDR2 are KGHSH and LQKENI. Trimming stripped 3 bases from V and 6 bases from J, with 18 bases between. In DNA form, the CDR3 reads TGTGCCAGCTCACCGTCTATGATTCGGGGCGGTCAGCCCCAGCATTTT. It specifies CASSPSMIRGGQPQHF.

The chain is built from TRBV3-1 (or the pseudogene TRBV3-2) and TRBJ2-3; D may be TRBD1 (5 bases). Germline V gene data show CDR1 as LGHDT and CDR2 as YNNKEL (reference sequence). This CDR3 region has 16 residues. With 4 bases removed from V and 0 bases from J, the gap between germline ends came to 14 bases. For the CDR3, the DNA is TGTGCCAGCAGCCGGTTCAGGGATCCTAGCACAGATACGCAGTATTTT. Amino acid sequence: CASSRFRDPSTDTQYF.

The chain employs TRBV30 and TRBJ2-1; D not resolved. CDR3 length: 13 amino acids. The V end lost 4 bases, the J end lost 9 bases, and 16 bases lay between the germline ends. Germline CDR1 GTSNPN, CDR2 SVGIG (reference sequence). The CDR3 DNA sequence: TGTGCCTGGACTCGGTGGGGTTTAGGTGAGCAGTTCTTC. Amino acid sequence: CAWTRWGLGEQFF.

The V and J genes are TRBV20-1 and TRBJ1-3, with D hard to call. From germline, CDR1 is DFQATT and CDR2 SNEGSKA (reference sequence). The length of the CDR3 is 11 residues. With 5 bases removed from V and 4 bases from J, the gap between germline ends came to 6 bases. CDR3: CSAGEGNTIYF. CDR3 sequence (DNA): TGCAGTGCTGGTGAGGGAAACACCATATATTTT.

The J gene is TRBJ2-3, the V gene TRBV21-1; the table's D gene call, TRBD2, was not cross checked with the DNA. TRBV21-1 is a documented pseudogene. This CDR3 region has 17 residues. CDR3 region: CASSKARPWVSPDTQYF. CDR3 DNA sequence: TGTGCCAGCAGCAAAGCGCGCCCCTGGGTTAGCCCAGATACGCAGTATTTT.